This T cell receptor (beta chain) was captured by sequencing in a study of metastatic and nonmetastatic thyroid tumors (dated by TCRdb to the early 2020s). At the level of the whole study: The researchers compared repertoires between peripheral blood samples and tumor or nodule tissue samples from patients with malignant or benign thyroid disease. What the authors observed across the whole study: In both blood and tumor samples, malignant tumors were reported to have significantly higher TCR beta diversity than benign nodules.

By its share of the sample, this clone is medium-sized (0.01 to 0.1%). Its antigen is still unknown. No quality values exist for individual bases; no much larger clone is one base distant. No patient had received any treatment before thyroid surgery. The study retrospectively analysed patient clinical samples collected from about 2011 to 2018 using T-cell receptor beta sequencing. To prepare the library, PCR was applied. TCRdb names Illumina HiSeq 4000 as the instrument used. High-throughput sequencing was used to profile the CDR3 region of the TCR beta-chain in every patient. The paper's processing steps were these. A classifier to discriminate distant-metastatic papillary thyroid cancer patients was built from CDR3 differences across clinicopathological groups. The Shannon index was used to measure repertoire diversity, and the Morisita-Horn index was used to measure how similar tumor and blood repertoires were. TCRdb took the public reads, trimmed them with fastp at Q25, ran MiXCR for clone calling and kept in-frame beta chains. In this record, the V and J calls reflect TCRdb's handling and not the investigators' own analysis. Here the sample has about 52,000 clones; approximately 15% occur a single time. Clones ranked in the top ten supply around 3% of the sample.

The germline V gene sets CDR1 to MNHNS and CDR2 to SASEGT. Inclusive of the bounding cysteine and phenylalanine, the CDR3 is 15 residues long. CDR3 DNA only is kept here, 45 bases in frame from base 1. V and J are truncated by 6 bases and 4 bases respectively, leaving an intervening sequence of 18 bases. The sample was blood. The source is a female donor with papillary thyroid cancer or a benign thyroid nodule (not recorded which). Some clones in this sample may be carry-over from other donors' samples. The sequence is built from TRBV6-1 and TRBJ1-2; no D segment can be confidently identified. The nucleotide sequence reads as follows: TGTGCCAGCAGGTCGGGCCTTGTAGCAACCTATGGCTACACCTTC. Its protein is CASRSGLVATYGYTF.